This T cell receptor (beta chain) was captured by sequencing in a study of blood T cell repertoires in COVID-19. Overall study context: PBMCs, B-cell-depleted T cells, or T cells provided the cDNA or gDNA that made up the material.

Measured with immunoSEQ multiplex PCR; TCRdb has only the in-frame clones, and not every one. Of roughly 330,000 clones in the sample, more than 75% were seen once. Assignment of participants to cohorts was predicated upon participant-reported clinical history. This CDR3 spans 15 amino acids. Germline V gene data show CDR1 as SGDLS and CDR2 as YYNGEE. Trimming cost V 4 bases and J 5 bases, with 18 bases left between them. The TCR originated in a woman aged 25 to 39 who had recovered from COVID-19. Material for sequencing was PBMCs or T cells enriched from blood (not recorded which). The V and J genes are TRBV9 and TRBJ1-2; D is ambiguous. This CDR3 reads CASSPGNLGVYGYTF. In DNA, the CDR3 is TGTGCCAGCAGCCCCGGGAACCTTGGGGTTTATGGCTACACCTTC. Based on the CDR3 plus reference TRBV9 and TRBJ1-2, the full variable domain is DSGVTQTPKHLITATGQRVTLRCSPRSGDLSVYWYQQSLDQGLQFLIQYYNGEERAKGNILERFSAQQFPDLHSELNLSSLELGDSALYFCASSPGNLGVYGYTFGSGTRLTVV.